This TCR beta chain was sequenced during a study of OX40 agonist ivuxolimab in advanced cancers. Study context: Averaging around 60 years in age, with a range of about 20 to 90, the cohort was 82.7% male.

V lost 6 bases and J lost 7; bases outside the gene matches: 10. The germline CDR1 and CDR2 sequences are SGHRS and YFSETQ. This CDR3 is built from 15 residues. Clones were sequenced by immunoSEQ multiplex PCR, and TCRdb holds only the in-frame ones, with some missing. The sample lists approximately 37,000 clones; around 84% were seen once. About this clone: No antigen is known for it.

General study results and limits: Both CD4+ and CD8+ T cell populations in blood had undergone clonal expansion by week 6 at 0.1 to 3.0 mg/kg.

The chain recombines TRBV5-1 with TRBJ1-6; 7 bases agree with TRBD1. This clonotype was sampled from an adult with an advanced solid tumor such as melanoma, head and neck, liver or kidney cancer. The input for sequencing was CD4+ or CD8+ T cells sorted from blood, taken in a trial of the OX40 agonist ivuxolimab. The CDR3, as DNA: TGCGCCAGCACAAGGGACAGCCTAGGGAATTCACCCCTCCACTTT. Protein product: CASTRDSLGNSPLHF.